The 21 T cell receptor beta chains below were found in one sample sequenced in a study of T cell responses to AZD1222 COVID-19 vaccine. This table comes from immunoSEQ multiplex PCR, and its TCRdb copy is limited to in-frame clones, with some not included. The sample includes 95,000 to 110,000 clones, over 75% of them seen just once. The sequencing here drew on peripheral blood, taken on day 0 of AZD1222 vaccination. The receptors derive from an adult in good health.

This chain joins TRBV20-1 and TRBJ2-1, with 14 bases matching TRBD2. Looked up from germline, CDR1 is DFQATT and CDR2 is SNEGSKA (reference sequence). The CDR3 covers 15 residues. J gave up 7 bases and V 3 bases, and 5 bases lay outside the gene matches. The CDR3 protein is CSASPTSGGVNEQFF. The CDR3 nucleotides read TGCAGTGCTAGTCCGACTAGCGGGGGGGTAAATGAGCAGTTCTTC.

V gene TRBV4-1 combines with J gene TRBJ1-2; possible D gene TRBD1, 5 bases. In germline, CDR1 is MGHRA, CDR2 YSYEKL. The germline V and J ends were trimmed by 1 base and 7 bases, with 16 bases remaining between them. The CDR3 totals 15 residues. CDR3 nucleotides: TGCGCCAGCAGCCAAGGGGGGGAGGGGCTGCGTGGCTACACCTTC. Residues: CASSQGGEGLRGYTF.

The sample holds a few counts of this clone. This chain links TRBV7-2 with TRBJ1-5, with D uncertain. Germline V gene data show CDR1 as SGHTA and CDR2 as FQGNSA. The CDR3 consists of 13 residues. Trimming took off 1 base at V and 4 bases at J, with 5 bases between the two ends. The CDR3: CASSLEWNQPQHF. The CDR3 DNA follows: TGTGCCAGCAGCTTAGAATGGAATCAGCCCCAGCATTTT.

The V call is TRBV6-1, the J call TRBJ2-1; 9 bases are shared with TRBD1. The trim removed 2 bases at V and 7 bases at J, leaving 3 bases unmatched. Germline V gene data show CDR1 as MNHNS and CDR2 as SASEGT. The CDR3 runs to 14 residues. CDR3 nucleotide sequence: TGTGCCAGCAGTGAACCTGGACAGGGGAATGAGCAGTTCTTC. This translates into CASSEPGQGNEQFF.

Here the CDR3 reads CASSLGGGGYEAFF. DNA of the CDR3: TGCGCCAGCAGCTTGGGAGGTGGGGGATATGAAGCTTTCTTT. The chain is built from TRBV5-1 and TRBJ1-1; TRBD1 might be the D (5 bases). Germline V lookup: CDR1 SGHRS, CDR2 YFSETQ. The CDR3 contains 14 residues. V shed 0 bases and J shed 7 bases, with 13 bases lying between them.

The rearrangement uses TRBV7-2 and TRBJ2-7, with D possibly matching TRBD2 (5 bases). V dropped 1 base and J dropped 3 bases, with 7 bases sitting between them. The CDR3 has 13 amino acids. Germline values: CDR1 SGHTA, CDR2 FQGNSA. CDR3 sequence: CASSLVAIYEQYF. CDR3 DNA sequence: TGTGCCAGCAGCTTAGTAGCGATCTACGAGCAGTACTTC.

The genes are TRBV28 and TRBJ1-6, with 8 bases lining up with TRBD1. Looked up from germline, CDR1 is MDHEN and CDR2 is SYDVKM. The J segment lost 6 bases and the V segment lost 5 bases, leaving 6 bases of the junction unmatched. The CDR3 length is 15 residues. CDR3 coding DNA: TGTGCCAGCAGTACGACGACAGGGGCTAATTCACCCCTCCACTTT. As protein: CASSTTTGANSPLHF.

The gene calls are TRBV25-1 and TRBJ2-7, with D tentatively TRBD1 (5 bases). Trimming left V 8 bases short and J 3 bases short, with 17 bases between. In germline, CDR1 is MGHDK, CDR2 SYGVNS. CDR3 length equals 14 residues. This CDR3 is CASPKGADHYEQYF. The CDR3 DNA reads as TGTGCCAGCCCCAAAGGGGCAGACCACTACGAGCAGTACTTC.

V and J are TRBV30 and TRBJ2-1; D possibly matches TRBD1 or TRBD2 (5 bases each). V lost 5 bases and J 7 bases, leaving 18 bases between the germline ends. Per germline, CDR1 GTSNPN and CDR2 SVGIG (reference sequence). This CDR3 comprises 14 residues. This CDR3 reads CAWLAREGLNEQFF. DNA of the CDR3: TGTGCCTGGTTAGCTCGAGAGGGGTTGAATGAGCAGTTCTTC.

V and J are TRBV5-1 and TRBJ2-7; D is unclear. The CDR3 spans 12 residues. Germline V lookup: CDR1 SGHRS, CDR2 YFSETQ. The ends were cut back, 5 bases at V and 0 bases at J, with 6 bases in the middle. The CDR3 here is CASSVVSYEQYF. The CDR3, as DNA: TGCGCCAGCAGTGTAGTCTCCTACGAGCAGTACTTC.

V usage is TRBV19 and J usage is TRBJ2-1; 7 bases are a match to TRBD1. With 7 bases clipped from V and 5 bases from J, the junction kept 11 bases outside the gene matches. Germline-derived CDR1 and CDR2 are LNHDA and SQIVND (reference sequence). The CDR3 is 15 amino acids. The CDR3 nucleotides read TGTGCCAGTACTTTCCGGGACAGAGCGAACAATGAGCAGTTCTTC. Translation gives CASTFRDRANNEQFF.

This rearrangement joins TRBV12-3 or TRBV12-4 to TRBJ1-6, with a weak D call TRBD1 (6 bases). Between the trimmed V and J ends, which lost 11 bases and 9 bases, there was a span of 14 bases. The CDR3 covers 12 residues. CDR3 amino acids: CAGRQEGSPLHF. DNA of the CDR3: TGTGCCGGACGACAGGAAGGTTCACCCCTCCACTTT.

A single count supports this clone. The chain links TRBV5-1 to TRBJ2-1; TRBD2 matches at 13 bases. The CDR3 length is 17 residues. With V trimmed by 3 bases and J by 1 base, 4 bases remained unmatched. Germline values: CDR1 SGHRS, CDR2 YFSETQ. CDR3 DNA sequence: TGCGCCAGCAGCTCCGGGACTAGCGGGGCGTCCTACAATGAGCAGTTCTTC. This sequence encodes CASSSGTSGASYNEQFF.

The chain couples TRBV29-1 to TRBJ2-1, with D perhaps matching TRBD1 or TRBD2 (5 bases each). The length of the CDR3 is 15 residues. CDR1 and CDR2 (germline): SQVTM, ANQGSEA. V was cut by 6 bases and J by 9 bases, with 24 bases left in between. CDR3 sequence reads: CSVETAGTPIGEQFF. In DNA form, the CDR3 reads TGCAGCGTGGAAACCGCCGGGACCCCCATAGGTGAGCAGTTCTTC.

This sequence joins TRBV4-3 and TRBJ1-4; D is uncertain. This CDR3 spans 14 amino acids. The V gene's germline CDR1 is LGHNA and CDR2 YSLEER. V was pared by 0 bases and J by 4 bases, with 6 bases between. This CDR3 reads CASSQEAVNEKLFF. CDR3 coding DNA: TGCGCCAGCAGCCAAGAGGCAGTTAATGAAAAACTGTTTTTT.

This clone was seen only once. This chain links TRBV27 with TRBJ1-6; D is ambiguous. The CDR3 contains 14 residues. Trimming shortened V by 1 base and J by 10 bases, and 11 bases separated the two germline ends. Germline-derived CDR1 and CDR2 are MNHEY and SMNVEV (reference sequence). CDR3 nucleotide sequence: TGTGCCAGCAGTTTATTTAGGGAAAGCTCACCCCTCCACTTT. The encoded protein is CASSLFRESSPLHF.

CDR3 amino acids: CASSRTENYGYTF. The CDR3 DNA is TGTGCCAGCAGCCGGACAGAGAACTATGGCTACACCTTC. The chain couples TRBV7-9 to TRBJ1-2, with a possible D match to TRBD1 (6 bases). CDR3 length: 13 amino acids. CDR1 and CDR2 from the germline V gene are SEHNR and FQNEAQ (reference sequence). V shed 5 bases and J shed 2 bases, with 9 bases lying between them.

J is TRBJ1-5 and V is TRBV28; D call uncertain. V lost 5 bases and J 3 bases, leaving 8 bases between the germline ends. The CDR3 runs to 13 residues. Germline CDR1 and CDR2: MDHEN and SYDVKM. The CDR3 loop reads CASSRVDNQPQHF. For the CDR3, the DNA is TGTGCCAGCAGTAGGGTGGACAATCAGCCCCAGCATTTT.

The chain recombines TRBV28 with TRBJ2-5, with D perhaps assigned TRBD1 or TRBD2 (5 bases each). Germline CDR1 is MDHEN and CDR2 is SYDVKM. The ends were cut back, 7 bases at V and 1 base at J, with 16 bases in the middle. The CDR3 length is 15 residues. The CDR3 DNA follows: TGTGCCAGCACCTTTAGGGGACCGGTCCAAGAGACCCAGTACTTC. Translation: CASTFRGPVQETQYF.

This chain connects TRBV7-9 to TRBJ2-7, with no clear D. Germline assignment: CDR1 SEHNR and CDR2 FQNEAQ (reference sequence). CDR3 size: 12 residues. V lost 6 bases to trimming and J lost 0 bases, with 6 bases between them. CDR3 nucleotide sequence: TGTGCCAGCAGGTTGAGCTCCTACGAGCAGTACTTC. This gives the protein CASRLSSYEQYF. Full variable domain (rest looked up from reference TRBV7-9 and TRBJ2-7): DTGVSQNPRHKITKRGQNVTFRCDPISEHNRLYWYRQTLGQGPEFLTYFQNEAQLEKSRLLSDRFSAERPKGSFSTLEIQRTEQGDSAMYLCASRLSSYEQYFGPGTRLTVT.

The chain employs TRBV19 and TRBJ1-4; TRBD1 might be the D (5 bases). V gave up 3 bases and J gave up 8 bases, with 16 bases separating them. The CDR3 runs to 15 residues. Germline CDR1 and CDR2: LNHDA and SQIVND (reference sequence). Written as DNA, the CDR3 is TGTGCCAGTAGTATGGTGTTAGGGGTCGGCGAAAAACTGTTTTTT. Translated: CASSMVLGVGEKLFF. The complete variable domain, with remaining parts taken from reference TRBV19 and TRBJ1-4, reads DGGITQSPKYLFRKEGQNVTLSCEQNLNHDAMYWYRQDPGQGLRLIYYSQIVNDFQKGDIAEGYSVSREKKESFPLTVTSAQKNPTAFYLCASSMVLGVGEKLFFGSGTQLSVL.